Listed below are T cell receptor beta chains from one sample, sequenced in a study of blood T cells in healthy people across ages. Using its own MiXCR run on the 5' RACE reads, TCRdb lists one record per CDR3 protein. The sample contains some 760,000 distinct CDR3 sequences, roughly 25% of which appear only once. The sample was also linked to a second study, of T cells of mothers and their children.

The sequenced sample was blood. The receptor set was obtained from a boy aged 10-17 years in good health. Each CDR3 is given with its conserved first and last residue. D genes are given only for firm matches. Part of the rows lack a size; the others show once, few, many or a class for expanded clones.

d_call clone_size j_call v_call cdr3_aa cdr3_nt
TRBD1 - TRBJ2-5 TRBV29-1 CSVETGQGLPQYF TGCAGCGTTGAAACGGGACAGGGTTTGCCCCAGTACTTC
- few TRBJ2-5 TRBV18 CASSSSTVETQYF TGTGCCAGCTCTTCAAGCACAGTAGAGACCCAGTACTTC
- many TRBJ2-1 TRBV20-1 CSAREVLYNEQFF TGCAGTGCTAGAGAGGTCCTTTACAATGAGCAGTTCTTC
TRBD1 - TRBJ2-7 TRBV6-5 CASRPRTGSYEQYF TGTGCCAGCAGACCTCGGACAGGGAGTTACGAGCAGTACTTC
- once TRBJ2-7 TRBV9 CASSRRSSNDEQYF TGTGCCAGCAGCCGTAGGTCTAGTAACGACGAGCAGTACTTC
TRBD1 - TRBJ1-2 TRBV3-1 CASSPDPGGYGYTF TGTGCCAGCAGCCCCGATCCAGGGGGCTATGGCTACACCTTC
- once TRBJ2-5 TRBV20-1 CSALGGATKETQYF TGCAGTGCTCTAGGAGGCGCCACTAAAGAGACCCAGTACTTC
- - TRBJ2-2 TRBV20-1 CSAKWGGDNTGELFF TGCAGTGCTAAATGGGGGGGCGACAACACCGGGGAGCTGTTTTTT
TRBD1 - TRBJ2-7 TRBV5-1 CASSFYRGEAATYEQYF TGCGCCAGCAGCTTCTACAGGGGGGAGGCCGCGACCTACGAGCAGTACTTC
TRBD1 few TRBJ2-2 TRBV4-3 CASSHRGSGELFF TGCGCCAGCAGCCACAGGGGGTCCGGGGAGCTGTTTTTT
TRBD2 few TRBJ2-1 TRBV20-1 CSATSVAGGYNEQFF TGCAGTGCCACCAGCGTAGCGGGAGGTTACAATGAGCAGTTCTTC
- few TRBJ1-1 TRBV7-2 CASSARAGSNTEAFF TGTGCCAGCAGCGCCAGGGCGGGGTCAAATACTGAAGCTTTCTTT
- many TRBJ2-7 TRBV7-7 CASGRVYYEQYF TGTGCTAGCGGAAGAGTATACTACGAGCAGTACTTC
TRBD1 - TRBJ2-3 TRBV20-1 CSAPRGQGSVGTDTQYF TGCAGTGCTCCTAGGGGACAGGGATCGGTCGGTACAGATACGCAGTATTTT
TRBD2 few TRBJ2-5 TRBV20-1 CSAREAGGRETQYF TGCAGTGCTAGAGAAGCGGGAGGGCGGGAGACCCAGTACTTC
TRBD2 few TRBJ2-1 TRBV7-2 CASSLVPSGMNNEQFF TGTGCCAGCAGCTTAGTTCCTAGCGGGATGAACAATGAGCAGTTCTTC
- - TRBJ2-3 TRBV20-1 CSAWTPGPDTQYF TGCAGTGCTTGGACGCCGGGGCCAGATACGCAGTATTTT
- - TRBJ2-7 TRBV6-2/TRBV6-3 CASRPLGYEHYF TGTGCCAGCAGGCCCCTGGGTTACGAGCACTACTTC
- - TRBJ1-2 TRBV7-2 CASSLVSSGGGTGYTF TGTGCCAGCAGCTTAGTTTCGTCGGGGGGCGGAACTGGCTACACCTTC
TRBD2 - TRBJ2-2 TRBV7-2 CASSLGTSGRTGELFF TGTGCCAGCAGCTTAGGGACTAGCGGAAGGACCGGGGAGCTGTTTTTT
TRBD1 few TRBJ2-3 TRBV4-3 CASSHGTGDTDTQYF TGCGCCAGCAGCCACGGGACAGGGGACACAGATACGCAGTATTTT
TRBD2 - TRBJ2-2 TRBV6-5 CASSYSGVADTGELFF TGTGCCAGCAGTTACAGCGGGGTTGCAGACACCGGGGAGCTGTTTTTT
- - TRBJ2-5 TRBV20-1 CSARAVLAQETQYF TGCAGTGCTAGGGCCGTCCTAGCCCAAGAGACCCAGTACTTC
- - TRBJ1-2 TRBV28 CASRMSNYGYTF TGTGCCAGCAGGATGAGTAACTATGGCTACACCTTC
- - TRBJ1-3 TRBV12-3/TRBV12-4 CASAQGNTIYF TGTGCCAGCGCCCAGGGGAACACCATATATTTT
TRBD2 - TRBJ2-7 TRBV7-2 CASSLASAGATYEQYF TGTGCCAGCAGCTTAGCCTCAGCGGGGGCAACCTACGAGCAGTACTTC
- - TRBJ2-7 TRBV6-6 CASSYSAPGTYEQYF TGTGCCAGCAGTTACTCCGCCCCAGGAACCTACGAGCAGTACTTC
TRBD2 few TRBJ2-1 TRBV12-3/TRBV12-4 CASSPRASGDNEQFF TGTGCCAGCAGTCCCCGGGCTAGCGGGGACAATGAGCAGTTCTTC
- - TRBJ2-1 TRBV30 CAWSQTRATVQFF TGTGCCTGGAGCCAAACCCGCGCGACGGTGCAGTTCTTC
- few TRBJ2-2 TRBV24-1 CATSDLSAGNTGELFF TGTGCCACCAGTGATTTGTCAGCGGGGAACACCGGGGAGCTGTTTTTT
TRBD2 - TRBJ2-3 TRBV29-1 CSVVLVGAGESTDTQYF TGCAGCGTTGTTCTCGTTGGGGCGGGAGAAAGCACAGATACGCAGTATTTT
TRBD2 - TRBJ2-5 TRBV9 CASSVGRGSGGQETQYF TGTGCCAGCAGCGTAGGGCGGGGTAGCGGGGGACAAGAGACCCAGTACTTC
- - TRBJ2-7 TRBV12-3/TRBV12-4 CASSPRDGSSYEQYF TGTGCCAGCAGTCCCCGGGACGGGAGCTCCTACGAGCAGTACTTC
- few TRBJ2-5 TRBV3-1 CASSQDRRRAIGETQYF TGTGCCAGCAGCCAAGACCGCCGTCGGGCGATTGGGGAGACCCAGTACTTC
TRBD1 few TRBJ1-1 TRBV29-1 CSVGGAGGADTEAFF TGCAGCGTTGGGGGGGCAGGGGGCGCCGACACTGAAGCTTTCTTT
- - TRBJ2-7 TRBV27 CASGSYPGDEQYF TGTGCCAGCGGATCCTACCCAGGGGACGAGCAGTACTTC
- few TRBJ2-5 TRBV28 CASSFNSATGDVETQYF TGTGCCAGCAGTTTTAATTCGGCGACGGGGGACGTGGAGACCCAGTACTTC
- - TRBJ1-1 TRBV6-1 CAGSEERAWGAFF TGTGCCGGCAGTGAAGAACGTGCCTGGGGAGCTTTCTTT
- few TRBJ1-4 TRBV4-3 CASSQDWTGGEKLFF TGCGCCAGCAGCCAAGATTGGACTGGAGGTGAAAAACTGTTTTTT
TRBD2 - TRBJ2-1 TRBV6-2/TRBV6-3 CASSYSSGRNEQFF TGTGCCAGCAGTTACTCTAGCGGGAGGAATGAGCAGTTCTTC
TRBD1 many TRBJ1-2 TRBV7-3 CASSLTPGQEGYTF TGTGCCAGCAGCTTAACCCCGGGACAGGAAGGCTACACCTTC